Listed below are T cell receptor beta chains from one sample, sequenced in a study of blood T cell repertoires in COVID-19. Repertoires were generated with immunoSEQ multiplex PCR, while TCRdb's copy carries only in-frame clones and drops some. This table holds roughly 260,000 clones, 88% found once. Sequenced sample: peripheral blood. The receptors come from a woman aged 30 to 39 with COVID-19, enrolled during active disease. Each CDR3 is given with its conserved first and last residue. The D gene is left open where the match is weak. The listing skips clone size in some rows; elsewhere it reads once, few, many or a size class.

J | length | V | size | D | DNA | CDR3
TRBJ2-2 | 14 | TRBV7-2 | once | TRBD2 | TGTGCCAGCAGCCTCGGGAGGAGAGGCGGGGAGCTGTTTTTT | CASSLGRRGGELFF
TRBJ2-5 | 14 | TRBV7-3 | NA | NA | TGTGCCAGCAGCCTACAGGGAAGCGGACAGACCCAGTACTTC | CASSLQGSGQTQYF
TRBJ2-1 | 18 | TRBV9 | NA | TRBD2 | TGTGCCAGCAGCGTAATGCCTTCGGGACTAGCGGGGGGTAATGAGCAGTTCTTC | CASSVMPSGLAGGNEQFF
TRBJ1-2 | 13 | TRBV25-1 | NA | NA | TGTGCCAGCAGGGGGGACACAGGCTATGGCTACACCTTC | CASRGDTGYGYTF
TRBJ2-3 | 13 | TRBV5-4 | NA | NA | TGTGCCAGCAGCTTGGTAGGGGTAGAGGCGCAGTATTTT | CASSLVGVEAQYF
TRBJ1-5 | 16 | TRBV2 | NA | TRBD1 | TGTGCCAGCAGTGAAGACGGACAGGGGAGACATCAGCCCCAGCATTTT | CASSEDGQGRHQPQHF
TRBJ1-5 | 15 | TRBV19 | NA | NA | TGTGCCAGTAGTTTCGAAACAGTCTGGGGGGGGTCCCAGCATTTT | CASSFETVWGGSQHF
TRBJ2-5 | 17 | TRBV3-1/TRBV3-2 | NA | TRBD2 | TGTGCCAGCAGCCACTCAGCTAGGGGAGGGGCCCAAGAGACCCAGTACTTC | CASSHSARGGAQETQYF
TRBJ2-1 | 15 | TRBV19 | NA | TRBD2 | TGTGCCAGTAGTCCCCCCACTAGCGGGAGGAGGGAACAGTTCTTC | CASSPPTSGRREQFF
TRBJ2-7 | 18 | TRBV19 | NA | TRBD2 | TGTGCCAGTAGTATCGGACTAGCGGGAGGGCCCTCCTACTACGAGCAGTACTTC | CASSIGLAGGPSYYEQYF
TRBJ2-1 | 12 | TRBV30 | NA | NA | TGTGCCTGGACTCGGTCTTACAATGAGCAGTTCTTC | CAWTRSYNEQFF
TRBJ2-7 | 13 | TRBV29-1 | many | TRBD1 | TGCAGCGCTTGGGACAGGGCCCCGGGCGAGCAGTACTTC | CSAWDRAPGEQYF
TRBJ2-5 | 14 | TRBV25-1 | NA | NA | TGTGCCAGCAGTGAATTTGGCCCCGGGGAGACCCAGTACTTC | CASSEFGPGETQYF
TRBJ2-5 | 15 | TRBV10-3 | NA | NA | TGTGCCATCAGTGACCGGGGGGCCACGCAAGGAACCCAGTACTTC | CAISDRGATQGTQYF
TRBJ1-5 | 13 | TRBV6-5 | NA | NA | TGTGCCAGCAGTTCCTACAGGGACCAGCCCCAGCATTTT | CASSSYRDQPQHF
TRBJ2-1 | 15 | TRBV27 | NA | NA | TGTGCCAGCAGTTTGTCTCAGGGTCTCCTGGATGAGCAGTTCTTC | CASSLSQGLLDEQFF
TRBJ1-1 | 13 | TRBV2 | NA | NA | TGTGCCAGCAGTCCCCGTTCGGTCCCTGAAGCTTTCTTT | CASSPRSVPEAFF
TRBJ2-7 | 13 | TRBV5-1 | NA | NA | TGCGCCAGCAGCACGCAATCAGGGTACGAGCAGTACTTC | CASSTQSGYEQYF
TRBJ2-3 | 21 | TRBV4-1 | NA | TRBD1 | TGCGCCAGCAGCGTAATAAGGGGGCAGGGGGCGCCCCGGGGAGTTCGGGATACGCAGTATTTT | CASSVIRGQGAPRGVRDTQYF
TRBJ1-4 | 17 | TRBV18 | NA | NA | TGTGCCAGCTCACCATTGCCCCCCCCAGGGGCAAGGGAAAAACTGTTTTTT | CASSPLPPPGAREKLFF
TRBJ1-4 | 14 | TRBV6-2/TRBV6-3 | once | NA | TGTGCCAGCAGTTACTCTACAGTACGGGAAAAACTGTTTTTT | CASSYSTVREKLFF
TRBJ2-2 | 15 | TRBV5-1 | NA | NA | TGCGCCAGCAGCTTGTGGACAGCTAGCACCGGGGAGCTGTTTTTT | CASSLWTASTGELFF
TRBJ2-5 | 15 | TRBV19 | once | NA | TGTGCCAGTAGTATAGATCGGGCAGGGCGAGAGACCCAGTACTTC | CASSIDRAGRETQYF
TRBJ2-3 | 15 | TRBV19 | NA | TRBD2 | TGTGCCAGTAGTGAGCGGGAGGTGGTCACAGATACGCAGTATTTT | CASSEREVVTDTQYF
TRBJ2-3 | 14 | TRBV18 | NA | NA | TGTGCCAGCTCCCCCACGGACTGGGCAGATACGCAGTATTTT | CASSPTDWADTQYF
TRBJ1-4 | 14 | TRBV6-5 | NA | NA | TGTGCCAGCAGCCCGGGAACAACTAATGAAAAACTGTTTTTT | CASSPGTTNEKLFF
TRBJ2-7 | 14 | TRBV9 | NA | NA | TGTGCCAGCAGCGTAGAGGGTAGCGCCTACGAGCAGTACTTC | CASSVEGSAYEQYF
TRBJ1-1 | 13 | TRBV28 | NA | NA | TGTGCCAGCTTAGTTCGCCGGGGGGCTGAAGCTTTCTTT | CASLVRRGAEAFF
TRBJ1-5 | 14 | TRBV6-5 | NA | NA | TGTGCCAGCACATGGGGGGAGGGCAATCAGCCCCAGCATTTT | CASTWGEGNQPQHF
TRBJ2-3 | 15 | TRBV2 | few | TRBD2 | TGTGCCAGCAGTGTAGGACTAGCGGGCACAGATACGCAGTATTTT | CASSVGLAGTDTQYF
TRBJ2-5 | 15 | TRBV27 | once | NA | TGTGCCAGCAGTTTCACCTGGGGGGGCGGAGAGACCCAGTACTTC | CASSFTWGGGETQYF
TRBJ1-5 | 15 | TRBV9 | NA | TRBD1 | TGTGCCAGCAGCGTAGGGGACAGGGGGCCTCAGCCCCAGCATTTT | CASSVGDRGPQPQHF
TRBJ2-1 | 15 | TRBV5-1 | NA | NA | TGCGCCAACAGCTTGGAGGTAGCGGCCTACAATGAGCAGTTCTTC | CANSLEVAAYNEQFF
TRBJ2-5 | 13 | TRBV2 | NA | NA | TGTGCCAGCAGGGTGGACAGTCAAGAGACCCAGTACTTC | CASRVDSQETQYF
TRBJ2-4 | 17 | TRBV21-1 | NA | NA | TGTGCCAGCAGCATTCCACTACGGGGGTTATCCAAAAACATTCAGTACTTC | CASSIPLRGLSKNIQYF
TRBJ2-7 | 14 | TRBV4-1 | NA | NA | TGCGCCAGCAGCCAAGATTGGACTATCGACGAGCAGTACTTC | CASSQDWTIDEQYF
TRBJ2-7 | 17 | TRBV25-1 | NA | TRBD1 | TGTGCCAGCAGTGACTATAGGAACAGGGGGCGAAATGCCGAGCAGTACTTC | CASSDYRNRGRNAEQYF
TRBJ1-4 | 13 | TRBV6-6 | once | NA | TGTGCCAGCAGTTACGGGAGGGGGGCAAAACTGTTTTTT | CASSYGRGAKLFF
TRBJ2-7 | 17 | TRBV7-2 | NA | TRBD2 | TGTGCCAGCAGCTTACGAAGGGGCGGCGGGAGGTTTCACGAGCAGTACTTC | CASSLRRGGGRFHEQYF
TRBJ2-5 | 16 | TRBV24-1 | NA | TRBD2 | TGTGCCACCAGTGACCCCGGGACTAGCGGGGAAGAGACCCAGTACTTC | CATSDPGTSGEETQYF
TRBJ1-5 | 15 | TRBV28 | NA | NA | TGTGCCAGCAGTTCTATGTTGGGGGCCGGGCAGCCCCAGCATTTT | CASSSMLGAGQPQHF
TRBJ2-7 | 15 | TRBV6-5 | once | TRBD2 | TGTGCCAGCAGGGCCGGGACTAGCCACTCCTACGAGCAGTACTTC | CASRAGTSHSYEQYF
TRBJ2-7 | 12 | TRBV18 | NA | NA | TGTGCCAGCTCAGGCCAGGTGATCGGGCAGTACTTC | CASSGQVIGQYF
TRBJ1-4 | 16 | TRBV30 | once | NA | TGTGCCTGGACCGGGGGAGGGGGACCTTATAATGAAAAACTGTTTTTT | CAWTGGGGPYNEKLFF
TRBJ2-1 | 13 | TRBV28 | NA | NA | TGTGCCAGCAGTTCCGCTGATCTAGATGAGCAGTTCTTC | CASSSADLDEQFF
TRBJ1-2 | 13 | TRBV6-5 | NA | TRBD1 | TGTGCCAGCAGAAGACAGGGAGGCTATGGCTACACCTTC | CASRRQGGYGYTF
TRBJ2-7 | 14 | TRBV14 | NA | NA | TGTGCCAGCAGCCAAGGACAGGATTACTACGAGCAGTACTTC | CASSQGQDYYEQYF
TRBJ2-1 | 17 | TRBV30 | NA | TRBD2 | TGTGCCTGGAGTGTACAGTTGGCTAGCGGGCTTTACAATGAGCAGTTCTTC | CAWSVQLASGLYNEQFF
TRBJ2-5 | 17 | TRBV7-7 | once | NA | TGTGCTAGCAGCTTAGCGGGCAAACCTCGAGGGGGAGAGACCCAGTACTTC | CASSLAGKPRGGETQYF
TRBJ1-4 | 13 | TRBV6-5 | NA | NA | TGTGCCAGCACCTTGGCAATTAATGAAAAACTGTTTTTT | CASTLAINEKLFF
TRBJ2-1 | 15 | TRBV19 | once | TRBD2 | TGTGCCAGTTCGGCTAGCGGGAGCTCCTACAATGAGCAGTTCTTC | CASSASGSSYNEQFF
TRBJ2-7 | 12 | TRBV7-9 | once | NA | TGTGCCAGCAGCTTCGTCCTCTACGAGCAGTACTTC | CASSFVLYEQYF
TRBJ1-1 | 16 | TRBV10-3 | NA | TRBD1 | TGTGCCATCAGTAATGGACAGGGGGCGAAGGCGCCTGAAGCTTTCTTT | CAISNGQGAKAPEAFF
TRBJ1-5 | 14 | TRBV19 | NA | NA | TGTGCCAGTATTACTGGGCCACCAAATCAGCCCCAGCATTTT | CASITGPPNQPQHF
TRBJ2-7 | 14 | TRBV30 | NA | NA | TGTGCCTGGAGTGCGGGCGGGGCCCAAGCAGAGCAGTACTTC | CAWSAGGAQAEQYF